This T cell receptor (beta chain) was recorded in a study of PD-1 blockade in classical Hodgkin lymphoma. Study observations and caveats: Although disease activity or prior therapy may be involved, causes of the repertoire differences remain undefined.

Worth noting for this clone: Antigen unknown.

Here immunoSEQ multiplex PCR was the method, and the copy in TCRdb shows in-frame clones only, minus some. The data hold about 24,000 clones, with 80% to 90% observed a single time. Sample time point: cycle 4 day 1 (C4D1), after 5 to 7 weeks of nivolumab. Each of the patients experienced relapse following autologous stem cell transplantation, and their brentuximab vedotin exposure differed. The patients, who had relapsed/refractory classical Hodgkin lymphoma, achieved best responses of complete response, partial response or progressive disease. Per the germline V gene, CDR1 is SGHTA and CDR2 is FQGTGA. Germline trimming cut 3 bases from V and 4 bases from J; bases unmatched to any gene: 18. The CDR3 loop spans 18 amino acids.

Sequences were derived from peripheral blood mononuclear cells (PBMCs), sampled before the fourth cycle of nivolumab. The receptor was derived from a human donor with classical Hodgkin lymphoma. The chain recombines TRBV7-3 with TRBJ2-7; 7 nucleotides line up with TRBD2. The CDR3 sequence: CASSFRPGRARDGYEQYF. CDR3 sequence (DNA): TGTGCCAGCAGCTTTAGGCCGGGGAGGGCACGGGATGGGTACGAGCAGTACTTC.